What follows are 20 T cell receptor beta chains derived from one specimen sequenced in a study of OX40 agonist ivuxolimab in advanced cancers. Method: immunoSEQ multiplex PCR; TCRdb's copy keeps in-frame clones and lacks some. The sample lists roughly 64,000 clones; 84% were seen once. The starting material was CD4+ or CD8+ T cells sorted from blood, obtained in a trial of the OX40 agonist ivuxolimab. All receptors derive from an adult with an advanced solid tumor such as melanoma, head and neck, liver or kidney cancer.

The chain carries TRBV9 and TRBJ1-4; TRBD1 is a possible D gene (6 bases). The V gene's germline CDR1 is SGDLS and CDR2 YYNGEE. V was shortened by 0 bases and J by 7 bases, with 19 bases between the two germline ends. The CDR3 loop spans 17 amino acids. The DNA for the CDR3 is TGTGCCAGCAGCGTAGCTACAGGGCCGAGGACGGGTGAAAAACTGTTTTTT. It encodes CASSVATGPRTGEKLFF.

This clone was detected many times. The chain is built from TRBV7-3 and TRBJ2-5, with TRBD1 identical over 7 bases. Germline assignment: CDR1 SGHTA and CDR2 FQGTGA. The CDR3 loop spans 15 amino acids. V was clipped by 5 bases and J by 2 bases; unmatched bases: 8. CDR3 region: CASSPLGQPQETQYF. The CDR3 bases are TGTGCCAGCAGCCCTCTGGGACAGCCGCAAGAGACCCAGTACTTC.

About this clone: Additional DNA sequences in this sample encode the identical CDR3. This chain joins TRBV29-1 and TRBJ1-2; unclear D gene. This CDR3 comprises 11 residues. CDR1 is SQVTM, CDR2 ANQGSEA, per germline. Trimming stripped 6 bases from V and 2 bases from J, with 7 bases between. CDR3 nucleotides: TGCAGCGTCGACGGCAACTATGGCTACACCTTC. Translating it yields CSVDGNYGYTF.

Details on this clone: Other nucleotide sequences in the sample specify the same CDR3. The rearrangement links TRBV2 to TRBJ1-6; 8 bases line up with TRBD1. V shed 6 bases, J shed 7 bases, and the junction held 5 bases outside the gene matches. Germline loops: CDR1 SNHLY, CDR2 FYNNEI. The CDR3 runs to 14 residues. The CDR3 DNA reads as TGTGCCAGCAGCGGGACAGGCAAGAATTCACCCCTCCACTTT. Residues: CASSGTGKNSPLHF. The entire variable domain, with the rest obtained from reference TRBV2 and TRBJ1-6, is as follows: EPEVTQTPSHQVTQMGQEVILRCVPISNHLYFYWYRQILGQKVEFLVSFYNNEISEKSEIFDDQFSVERPDGSNFTLKIRSTKLEDSAMYFCASSGTGKNSPLHFGNGTRLTVT.

This chain connects TRBV21-1 to TRBJ1-5; TRBD1 is the table's D call and was not checked against the DNA. TRBV21-1 is an annotated pseudogene. The CDR3 is 16 residues long. CDR3: CASSNRIAVNNQPQHF. The CDR3 bases are TGTGCCAGCAGCAACAGAATTGCCGTAAACAATCAGCCCCAGCATTTT.

This chain joins TRBV5-1 and TRBJ2-5, with 7 bases identical to TRBD2. Germline V gene lookup returns CDR1 SGHRS and CDR2 YFSETQ. The trim removed 0 bases at V and 4 bases at J, leaving 3 bases unmatched. The CDR3 is 14 amino acids. The CDR3 DNA sequence: TGCGCCAGCAGCTTGGGGGCTAGCGGAGAGACCCAGTACTTC. It encodes CASSLGASGETQYF.

V usage is TRBV6-6 and J usage is TRBJ2-1; D remains ambiguous. With 3 bases removed from V and 4 bases from J, the gap between germline ends came to 4 bases. The CDR3 is 12 residues long. The V gene's germline CDR1 is MNHNY and CDR2 SVGAGI (reference sequence). CDR3 region: CASSYGYNEQFF. The DNA for the CDR3 is TGTGCCAGCAGTTATGGTTACAATGAGCAGTTCTTC.

The genes are TRBV19 and TRBJ1-4; the D gene is possibly TRBD1 (5 bases). Germline CDR1 is LNHDA and CDR2 is SQIVND (reference sequence). The CDR3 is 13 amino acids. Trimming left V 7 bases short and J 8 bases short, with 14 bases between. The CDR3 is CASTEEGREKLFF. The CDR3 DNA is TGTGCCAGTACTGAGGAGGGACGAGAAAAACTGTTTTTT.

This clone showed up just a few times. The chain joins TRBV4-3 to TRBJ1-6, with D hard to call. Trimming removed 3 bases from V and 4 bases from J, with 4 bases in between. The CDR3 runs to 13 residues. Germline V gene sequence: CDR1 LGHNA, CDR2 YSLEER. The CDR3 sequence is CASSHGYNSPLHF. The CDR3 coding sequence is TGCGCCAGCAGCCACGGGTATAATTCACCCCTCCACTTT.

This clone was counted a few times. This chain connects TRBV6-4 to TRBJ2-7, with D possibly TRBD2 on 5 matching bases. This CDR3 contains 15 residues. V lost 4 bases to trimming and J lost 3 bases, with 16 bases between them. In germline, CDR1 is MRHNA, CDR2 SNTAGT. CDR3 DNA: TGTGCCAGCAGTGGACGAGCGAGAGAGGGCTACGAGCAGTACTTC. The encoded protein is CASSGRAREGYEQYF.

Remarks on this clone: Other DNA sequences of this sample code for an identical CDR3. The V and J genes are TRBV15 and TRBJ1-5, with D hard to call. CDR3 length: 13 residues. Germline V gene lookup returns CDR1 LNHNV and CDR2 YYDKDF (reference sequence). V lost 1 base to trimming and J lost 6 bases, with 7 bases between them. The CDR3 bases are TGTGCCACCAGCAGAGGGGTGGGTCAGCCCCAGCATTTT. This translates into CATSRGVGQPQHF. The full variable domain, in which reference TRBV15 and TRBJ1-5 provide the parts outside the CDR3, is DAMVIQNPRYQVTQFGKPVTLSCSQTLNHNVMYWYQQKSSQAPKLLFHYYDKDFNNEADTPDNFQSRRPNTSFCFLDIRSPGLGDTAMYLCATSRGVGQPQHFGDGTRLSIL.

The chain employs TRBV19 and TRBJ1-2; D uncertain. The CDR3 spans 13 residues. V lost 6 bases, J lost 5 bases, and 13 bases lay in between. From germline, CDR1 is LNHDA and CDR2 SQIVND (reference sequence). CDR3 in amino acids: CASRDQVLYGYTF. CDR3 coding DNA: TGTGCCAGTAGGGATCAGGTTCTTTATGGCTACACCTTC.

This sequence joins TRBV29-1 and TRBJ1-1; D gene unclear. The ends were cut back, 0 bases at V and 1 base at J, with 9 bases in the middle. CDR1 is SQVTM, CDR2 ANQGSEA, per germline. The CDR3 loop spans 14 amino acids. The CDR3 is CSVEDSRWNTEAFF. The DNA for the CDR3 is TGCAGCGTTGAAGACTCCCGGTGGAACACTGAAGCTTTCTTT.

The DNA for the CDR3 is TGTGCCACCAGCAGAGATTATCGGACAGGGGGATACAATGAGCAGTTCTTC. Protein product: CATSRDYRTGGYNEQFF. The chain is built from TRBV15 and TRBJ2-1; the match to TRBD1 covers 10 bases. Germline-derived CDR1 and CDR2 are LNHNV and YYDKDF (reference sequence). The V segment lost 0 bases and the J segment 4 bases; nucleotides outside the gene matches: 6. CDR3 length: 17 amino acids.

The J gene is TRBJ1-2, the V gene TRBV7-8; D unclear. V was pared by 2 bases and J by 13 bases, with 23 bases between. CDR3 length: 15 residues. Germline V gene lookup returns CDR1 SGHVS and CDR2 FQNEAQ. CDR3 bases: TGTGCCAGCAGCTTAATTACGACCCCCCACCTCGAGGGCACCTTC. Residues: CASSLITTPHLEGTF. Full variable domain (missing parts from reference TRBV7-8 and TRBJ1-2): GAGVSQSPRYKVAKRGQDVALRCDPISGHVSLFWYQQALGQGPEFLTYFQNEAQLDKSGLPSDRFFAERPEGSVSTLKIQRTQQEDSAVYLCASSLITTPHLEGTFGSGTRLTVV.

V gene TRBV9 combines with J gene TRBJ2-5; a possible D gene is TRBD2 (5 bases). The CDR3 consists of 14 residues. The ends were cut back, 4 bases at V and 5 bases at J, with 15 bases in the middle. CDR1 is SGDLS and CDR2 is YYNGEE in the germline V gene. In DNA, the CDR3 is TGTGCCAGCAGCCCCCGAACGGGGATGGAGACCCAGTACTTC. Its translation is CASSPRTGMETQYF.

The rearrangement uses TRBV6-5 and TRBJ1-1; D is undetermined. Between the trimmed V and J ends, which lost 2 bases and 3 bases, there was a span of 10 bases. The germline gives CDR1 MNHEY, CDR2 SVGAGI. The CDR3 runs to 14 residues. The CDR3 bases are TGTGCCAGCAGTTACGGTGAGAAGTACACTGAAGCTTTCTTT. Translating it yields CASSYGEKYTEAFF.

The chain links TRBV2 to TRBJ2-7; 8 bases align to TRBD1. V gave up 8 bases and J gave up 6 bases; unmatched junction bases: 9. Germline lookup yields CDR1 SNHLY and CDR2 FYNNEI. The CDR3 is made up of 13 amino acids. CDR3: CASGRGQGGEQYF. The CDR3 DNA follows: TGTGCCAGCGGGAGAGGACAGGGTGGCGAGCAGTACTTC.

As to this clone: This CDR3 fails to terminate in the conserved phenylalanine or tryptophan, so it likely reflects a read error. V gene TRBV27 combines with J gene TRBJ1-2; D is possibly TRBD1 (5 bases). V dropped 4 bases and J dropped 8 bases, with 11 bases sitting between them. This CDR3 region has 12 residues. Germline CDR1 is MNHEY and CDR2 is SMNVEV (reference sequence). The CDR3 reads CASSSPGTGYTL. CDR3 in DNA: TGTGCCAGCAGTTCTCCGGGGACCGGCTACACCCTC.

This clone was recorded once. The rearrangement links TRBV19 to TRBJ2-2; TRBD2 matches 10 bases. This CDR3 region has 18 residues. Germline trimming cut 2 bases from V and 5 bases from J; bases unmatched to any gene: 11. Per germline, CDR1 LNHDA and CDR2 SQIVND (reference sequence). The CDR3 DNA reads TGTGCCAGTAGTATACGTCGGCTAGCGGGAGAGTGGACCGGGGAGCTGTTTTTT. Translated, it gives CASSIRRLAGEWTGELFF.